Listed below are T cell receptor beta chains from one sample, sequenced in a study of blood T cell repertoires in COVID-19. Repertoires were generated with immunoSEQ multiplex PCR, while TCRdb's copy carries only in-frame clones and drops some. The data contain over 150,000 clones, around 83% of them singletons. The source material was peripheral blood. These TCRs come from an older woman with COVID-19, enrolled during active disease. Each CDR3 is given with its conserved first and last residue. The D gene is left open where the match is weak. Size is stated for part of the rows, as once, few or many counts, or as a class when the clone is expanded.

j_call v_call d_call clone_size cdr3_nt cdr3_aa
TRBJ2-7 TRBV12-3/TRBV12-4 TRBD1 once TGTGCCAGCGGAGGGACAGGCGGCGAGCAGTACTTC CASGGTGGEQYF
TRBJ1-5 TRBV6-1 . . TGTGCCAGCAGTGAGGGTCGGGGCAATCAGCCCCAGCATTTT CASSEGRGNQPQHF
TRBJ1-1 TRBV7-9 . . TGTGCCAGCAGCTTCAAAACAGGGTTGACTGAAGCTTTCTTT CASSFKTGLTEAFF
TRBJ1-1 TRBV3-1/TRBV3-2 . . TGTGCCAGCAGCCAAGCCGGGGTCGCAGCTTTCTTT CASSQAGVAAFF
TRBJ1-2 TRBV7-9 TRBD1 . TGTGCCAGCAGCCCCCGGACAGGGGGCGACCTCTATGGCTACACCTTC CASSPRTGGDLYGYTF
TRBJ1-2 TRBV4-1 TRBD1 . TGCGCCAGCAGCCAAGTTTCGGACAGGGGGGGCGGCTACACCTTC CASSQVSDRGGGYTF
TRBJ1-2 TRBV18 . . TGTGCCAGCTCTCGAGGGGGAGAGTATGGCTACACCTTC CASSRGGEYGYTF
TRBJ2-5 TRBV4-1 TRBD2 . TGCGCCAGCAGCCTACCCTCTAGGACTAGCGGCGAAATACACCTCCCCCAAGAGACCCAGTACTTC CASSLPSRTSGEIHLPQETQYF
TRBJ1-2 TRBV5-1 TRBD1 . TGCGCCAGCAGCTTACAGGGGGCGGGGGGCTACACCTTC CASSLQGAGGYTF
TRBJ1-2 TRBV5-1 . . TGCGCCAGCAACCAGCGGGGGGAGGGGTATGGCTACACCTTC CASNQRGEGYGYTF
TRBJ2-1 TRBV10-1 TRBD2 . TGCGCCAGCAGTGGGACTAGCGGGAGTAATGAGCAGTTCTTC CASSGTSGSNEQFF
TRBJ1-2 TRBV25-1 . . TGTGCCAGCAGTTCCCTGAGAGGGGGTGGCTACACCTTC CASSSLRGGGYTF
TRBJ1-5 TRBV18 TRBD1 . TGTGCCAGCTCACTTTCGACAGGGGGCAACAATCAGCCCCAGCATTTT CASSLSTGGNNQPQHF
TRBJ2-3 TRBV19 . . TGTGCCAGCTTCGACAGGGCTAGCGCAGATACGCAGTATTTT CASFDRASADTQYF
TRBJ1-4 TRBV5-1 . few TGCGCCAGCAGCCTGCACAGGGCGTCTAATGAAAAACTGTTTTTT CASSLHRASNEKLFF
TRBJ2-1 TRBV7-3 TRBD2 . TGTGCCAGCAGCCCGACTAGCATAGGGAATGAGCAGTTCTTC CASSPTSIGNEQFF
TRBJ2-2 TRBV11-2 TRBD2 . TGTGCCAGCAGCTTAATAGGGAGGGCGCGGGGCACCGGGGAGCTGTTTTTT CASSLIGRARGTGELFF
TRBJ1-5 TRBV3-1/TRBV3-2 . . TGTGCCAGCAGAAACTACCGGGACACAATGGATCAGCCCCAGCATTTT CASRNYRDTMDQPQHF
TRBJ2-7 TRBV9 . . TGTGCCACCGGGTCCGGGAGAATTGACGAGCAGTACTTC CATGSGRIDEQYF
TRBJ1-2 TRBV19 . . TGTGCCAGTAGTGTAGGGGTAGCTTATGGCTACACCTTC CASSVGVAYGYTF
TRBJ2-7 TRBV7-8 . . TGTGCCAGCAGCTTGAGGGATTACGAGCAGTACTTC CASSLRDYEQYF
TRBJ1-1 TRBV19 TRBD1 . TGTGCCAGCCAGGGGGCAGCGAAGAACACTGAAGCTTTCTTT CASQGAAKNTEAFF
TRBJ1-3 TRBV11-2 . . TGTGCCAGCAGCTTAGTAACAGGGATTGGAAACACCATATATTTT CASSLVTGIGNTIYF
TRBJ2-5 TRBV11-2 TRBD1 . TGTGCCAGCAGCTTAGGTGGGCGAGGGGGCGAGACCCAGTACTTC CASSLGGRGGETQYF
TRBJ1-1 TRBV6-4 TRBD1 . TGTGCCAGCAGTGGGGACAGGGGGACTGAAGCTTTCTTT CASSGDRGTEAFF
TRBJ1-1 TRBV7-8 . . TGTGCCAGCAGCTTCGCTAATGCGGGCACTGAAGCTTTCTTT CASSFANAGTEAFF
TRBJ2-1 TRBV15 TRBD1 few TGTGCCACCCACCAGGGGGTGTACAATGAGCAGTTCTTC CATHQGVYNEQFF
TRBJ1-3 TRBV3-1/TRBV3-2 . . TGTGCCAGCAGCCAAGGGACATGGGCGAACACCATATATTTT CASSQGTWANTIYF
TRBJ1-5 TRBV5-8 TRBD1 . TGTGCCAGCAGCTTTACAGGGGGAGGCAATCAGCCCCAGCATTTT CASSFTGGGNQPQHF
TRBJ1-1 TRBV30 . . TGTGCCTGGAGCCCCGGGACATTCGCTTTCTTT CAWSPGTFAFF
TRBJ2-3 TRBV11-2 TRBD2 . TGTGCCAGCAGCTTAACCGCGGGTAGCGGGGCGGATACGCAGTATTTT CASSLTAGSGADTQYF
TRBJ1-6 TRBV5-4 TRBD1 few TGTGCCAGCAGCACCTGGACAGGGGGGACTTCACCCCTCCACTTT CASSTWTGGTSPLHF
TRBJ2-7 TRBV25-1 TRBD1 . TGTGCCAGCAAGGGACAGGGGGTTCGCGAGCAGTACTTC CASKGQGVREQYF
TRBJ1-6 TRBV5-1 . . TGCGCCAGCAGCTCTACAGAACCTTCACCCCTCCACTTT CASSSTEPSPLHF
TRBJ1-2 TRBV6-5 TRBD1 . TGTGCCAGCAGTCTAGACAGGGATGGCTACACCTTC CASSLDRDGYTF
TRBJ2-2 TRBV9 . . TGTGCCAGCAGCGTAGTTGTAGACACCGGGGAGCTGTTTTTT CASSVVVDTGELFF
TRBJ1-5 TRBV19 TRBD1 . TGTGCCAGTAGTAAGGGGGCCCCCCGGGATCAGCCCCAGCATTTT CASSKGAPRDQPQHF
TRBJ1-2 TRBV6-5 . . TGTGCCAGCACCCGGGGAGGGACGGGCTATGGCTACACCTTC CASTRGGTGYGYTF
TRBJ1-3 TRBV15 . . TGTGCCACCAGCAGAGGCGGTAACACCATATATTTT CATSRGGNTIYF
TRBJ1-2 TRBV6-5 . . TGTGCCAGCAGGCTGAGTGGAGGGGGCTACACCTTC CASRLSGGGYTF
TRBJ2-3 TRBV7-9 TRBD2 . TGTGCCAGCAGTGAAGCGGGGGCGGGGGATACGCAGTATTTT CASSEAGAGDTQYF
TRBJ2-1 TRBV11-3 TRBD2 . TGTGCCAGCAGTGGGGGGCGCGGGGGGGCTGTTGAGCAGTTCTTC CASSGGRGGAVEQFF
TRBJ1-2 TRBV24-1 . . TGTGCCACCAGTGTCCAAGTCCAGGTAGGCTATGGCTACACCTTC CATSVQVQVGYGYTF
TRBJ1-1 TRBV19 TRBD1 . TGTGCCAGTAGGCGGGGACAGACGAACACTGAAGCTTTCTTT CASRRGQTNTEAFF
TRBJ1-5 TRBV19 TRBD1 . TGTGCCAGCCTACCCAACAGGGGAGCCCTAGGGCCCCAGCATTTT CASLPNRGALGPQHF
TRBJ2-7 TRBV15 . . TGTGCCACCAGCAGAGCCTTAGAAAATTACGAGCAGTACTTC CATSRALENYEQYF
TRBJ1-6 TRBV9 . . TGTGCCAGCAGCCCACGATCGGGGGGTTCGTATAATTCACCCCTCCACTTT CASSPRSGGSYNSPLHF
TRBJ2-2 TRBV6-6 . . TGTGCCAGCAACCCCTACTCTACGAACACCGGGGAGCTGTTTTTT CASNPYSTNTGELFF
TRBJ1-1 TRBV12-5 TRBD1 few TGTGCTAGTGGTCCGGGACAGCAGAACACTGAAGCTTTCTTT CASGPGQQNTEAFF
TRBJ1-1 TRBV6-5 TRBD1 . TGTGCCAGCCAAAGACAGGGTGGGACTGAAGCTTTCTTT CASQRQGGTEAFF